This T cell receptor beta chain was profiled in a study of T cell responses to AZD1222 COVID-19 vaccine. Turning to the study itself: Pooling of second doses given at about 4 or about 12 weeks was done.

In regard to this clone: Its antigen is not known.

Germline V gene lookup returns CDR1 SGHKS and CDR2 YYEKEE (reference sequence). The CDR3 runs to 14 residues. Trimming took off 3 bases at V and 8 bases at J, with 14 bases between the two ends. Data came from immunoSEQ multiplex PCR; TCRdb stores just in-frame clones and leaves some out. The table shows about 120,000 clones, with roughly 88% occurring only once. Study outcomes and limitations: Nearly half of spike-specific TCRs reportedly target unmutated variant regions.

This clonotype was sampled from an adult in good health. The chain employs TRBV5-5 and TRBJ1-4; the D is unclear. Material: peripheral blood, obtained on day 0 of AZD1222 vaccination. CDR3 sequence: CASSSGGPGEKLFF. The CDR3 DNA reads TGTGCCAGCAGCTCCGGCGGGCCGGGAGAAAAACTGTTTTTT.